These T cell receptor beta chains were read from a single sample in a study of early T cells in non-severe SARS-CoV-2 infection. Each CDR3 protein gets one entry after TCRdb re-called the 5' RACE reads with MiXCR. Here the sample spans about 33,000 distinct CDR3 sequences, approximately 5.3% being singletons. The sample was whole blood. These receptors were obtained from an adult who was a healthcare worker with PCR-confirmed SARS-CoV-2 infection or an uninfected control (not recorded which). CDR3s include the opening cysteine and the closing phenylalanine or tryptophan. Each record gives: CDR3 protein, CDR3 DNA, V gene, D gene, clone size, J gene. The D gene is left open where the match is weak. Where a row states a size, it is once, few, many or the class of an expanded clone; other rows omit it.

CASSNVGPGGETQYF,TGTGCCAGTAGCAACGTTGGCCCAGGCGGAGAGACCCAGTACTTC,TRBV19,-,many,TRBJ2-5
CASSQGQDNPRGFF,TGCGCCAGCAGCCAAGGTCAGGACAACCCTAGGGGTTTCTTC,TRBV4-1,-,many,TRBJ2-1
CSAIGGSYEQYF,TGCAGTGCTATAGGAGGGTCCTACGAGCAGTACTTC,TRBV20-1,-,few,TRBJ2-7
CASSTDRVAYNSPLHF,TGTGCCAGCAGCACTGACAGGGTCGCCTATAATTCACCCCTCCACTTT,TRBV6-6,TRBD1,-,TRBJ1-6
CASSLDRAQAFF,TGCGCCAGCAGTCTCGACAGGGCTCAAGCTTTCTTT,TRBV10-1,TRBD1,many,TRBJ1-1
CASSPPGAASNQPQHF,TGTGCCAGCAGTCCACCCGGGGCAGCTAGCAATCAGCCCCAGCATTTT,TRBV28,-,many,TRBJ1-5
CSARDRGQGANFYEQYF,TGCAGTGCTAGAGATCGGGGACAGGGAGCCAATTTCTACGAGCAGTACTTC,TRBV20-1,TRBD1,-,TRBJ2-7
CATRDSKTNEQFF,TGTGCCACCCGGGACAGCAAAACCAATGAGCAGTTCTTC,TRBV6-6,TRBD1,many,TRBJ2-1
CASTPGTGADTQYF,TGTGCCAGCACCCCCGGCACAGGGGCAGATACGCAGTATTTT,TRBV12-3/TRBV12-4,TRBD1,many,TRBJ2-3
CATSRDSGGAETQYF,TGTGCCACCAGCAGAGATAGCGGGGGGGCAGAGACCCAGTACTTC,TRBV15,TRBD2,many,TRBJ2-5